This T cell receptor (beta chain) emerged from a study of blood T cell repertoires in COVID-19. Study overall: Cohort 3 recovery required two negative PCRs, clearance, or symptom resolution.

This CDR3 is 14 amino acids long. V lost 4 bases and J lost 2, with 9 bases in between. Per the germline V gene, CDR1 is LGHDT and CDR2 is YNNKEL (reference sequence). Participants' reported clinical history set cohort assignment. This clone has only a few counts. Original data processing: Amplification of reference gene primers was used by the study to estimate nucleated cell counts. Libraries were prepared by immunoSEQ multiplex PCR; TCRdb keeps only in-frame clonotypes and omits some of them. V and J calls plus clone size are reproduced from that table; the DNA served to infer D and trimming. The table records more than 200,000 clones, around 86% of them present only once.

This rearrangement joins TRBV3-1 (or the pseudogene TRBV3-2) to TRBJ2-1; TRBD1 is a possible D gene (6 bases). This TCR came from a man aged 30 to 39 in a cohort exposed to, infected with or recovered from COVID-19 (not recorded which). Sequencing input: PBMCs or T cells enriched from blood (not recorded which). The DNA for the CDR3 is TGTGCCAGCAGCCCAAGGGGGACCTACAATGAGCAGTTCTTC. Amino acid sequence: CASSPRGTYNEQFF.